These 6 T cell receptor beta chains originate from one sample sequenced in a study of tumour-infiltrating T cells in Burkitt lymphoma. Assay used: immunoSEQ multiplex PCR; TCRdb lists only in-frame clones, some missing. The table has 43,000 or so clones, around a third seen once. Sequencing was carried out using tumor tissue. These receptors all stem from a human donor with Burkitt lymphoma.

The chain couples TRBV27 to TRBJ1-1, with TRBD1 identical over 11 bases. Germline CDR1 and CDR2: MNHEY and SMNVEV (reference sequence). The CDR3 spans 14 residues. Unmatched junction bases numbered 5, after V lost 3 bases and J lost 8 bases. The CDR3 sequence is CASSFLGQGAEAFF. The CDR3 DNA sequence: TGTGCCAGCAGTTTTCTCGGACAGGGGGCGGAAGCTTTCTTT.

The chain employs TRBV5-4 and TRBJ2-1; D possibly corresponds to TRBD1 (6 bases). The CDR3 is made up of 15 amino acids. CDR1 and CDR2 from the germline V gene are SGHNT and YYREEE (reference sequence). The V gene lost 3 bases and the J gene lost 3 bases, with 13 bases spanning the gap. The CDR3 is CASSWGHGGYNEQFF. As DNA, the CDR3 is TGTGCCAGCAGCTGGGGACACGGCGGCTACAATGAGCAGTTCTTC.

This chain connects TRBV18 to TRBJ1-1; 10 bases agree with TRBD1. Germline values: CDR1 KGHSH, CDR2 LQKENI. The CDR3 consists of 16 residues. The trim removed 5 bases at V and 1 base at J, leaving 7 bases unmatched. This CDR3 reads CASSDGTGAQNTEAFF. The DNA of the CDR3 is TGTGCCAGCTCAGATGGGACAGGGGCCCAGAACACTGAAGCTTTCTTT.

CDR3 bases: TGTGCCAGCAGCGCCGGATTAACTGGAAACACCATATATTTT. It translates to CASSAGLTGNTIYF. The chain uses TRBV9 and TRBJ1-3; D remains ambiguous. This CDR3 comprises 14 residues. Looked up from germline, CDR1 is SGDLS and CDR2 is YYNGEE. V gave up 3 bases and J gave up 2 bases, with 9 bases separating them.

The J gene is TRBJ2-5, the V gene TRBV5-4, with 9 bases identical to TRBD1. Germline V gene data show CDR1 as SGHNT and CDR2 as YYREEE (reference sequence). V shed 4 bases and J 4 bases; nucleotides not matched to a gene: 8. The CDR3 contains 15 residues. Here the CDR3 reads CASSVGGTGRETQYF. CDR3 in DNA: TGTGCCAGCAGCGTGGGTGGGACAGGGAGAGAGACCCAGTACTTC.

The CDR3 sequence is CASSPVSHQPQHF. In nucleotides, the CDR3 is TGTGCCAGCAGTCCCGTAAGCCATCAGCCCCAGCATTTT. This chain connects TRBV7-8 to TRBJ1-5; D unresolved. Trimming shortened V by 6 bases and J by 5 bases, and 11 bases separated the two germline ends. This CDR3 contains 13 residues. Germline CDR1 SGHVS, CDR2 FQNEAQ.